These T cell receptor beta chains were read from a single sample in a study of CDR3 diversity in severe acne. TCRdb fed the PCR reads into MiXCR, producing one record per CDR3 protein. The sample lists 85,000 to 120,000 distinct CDR3 sequences, around 56% occurring once. The sequenced sample consisted of blood. The receptors derive from a male donor with acne. Each CDR3 is given with its conserved first and last residue. The size of a clone is reported for some rows only, either as once, few or many, or as a class for expanded clones.

v_call: TRBV29-1
clone_size: -
j_call: TRBJ2-6
cdr3_aa: CSVSKGASGANVLTF

v_call: TRBV6-1
clone_size: many
j_call: TRBJ1-3
cdr3_aa: CASSGGQGGNTIYF

v_call: TRBV27
clone_size: many
j_call: TRBJ1-4
cdr3_aa: CASRPGGQGARGANEKLFF

v_call: TRBV9
clone_size: -
j_call: TRBJ2-5
cdr3_aa: CASSKQTSGQETQYF

v_call: TRBV24-1
clone_size: few
j_call: TRBJ2-2
cdr3_aa: CATQRERAGELFF

v_call: TRBV25-1
clone_size: -
j_call: TRBJ2-7
cdr3_aa: CASTPSGSFNEQYF

v_call: TRBV5-1
clone_size: many
j_call: TRBJ2-5
cdr3_aa: CASSLAPSGRAFETQYF

v_call: TRBV7-8
clone_size: -
j_call: TRBJ2-7
cdr3_aa: CASSSDSFYEQYF

v_call: TRBV10-3
clone_size: once
j_call: TRBJ1-1
cdr3_aa: CAISGDRPNTEAFF

v_call: TRBV18
clone_size: many
j_call: TRBJ2-1
cdr3_aa: CASSPPPGFTGSRVSYNEQFF

v_call: TRBV29-1
clone_size: many
j_call: TRBJ1-2
cdr3_aa: CSARLGQGAGYTF

v_call: TRBV29-1
clone_size: -
j_call: TRBJ1-1
cdr3_aa: CSVGRDLTDTEAFF

v_call: TRBV2
clone_size: -
j_call: TRBJ2-5
cdr3_aa: CASSETGAGGGETQYF

v_call: TRBV19
clone_size: -
j_call: TRBJ1-2
cdr3_aa: CTSLPGQVSSYGYTF

v_call: TRBV19
clone_size: many
j_call: TRBJ2-5
cdr3_aa: CASSKGGLQETQYF

v_call: TRBV7-9
clone_size: -
j_call: TRBJ2-1
cdr3_aa: CASRQTGGSYNEQFF

v_call: TRBV20-1
clone_size: -
j_call: TRBJ2-1
cdr3_aa: CSAFRGGYGSEQFF

v_call: TRBV10-3
clone_size: -
j_call: TRBJ2-5
cdr3_aa: CDIRTSGGSEETQYF

v_call: TRBV3-1
clone_size: -
j_call: TRBJ2-2
cdr3_aa: CASSHLAGAGGELFF

v_call: TRBV20-1
clone_size: -
j_call: TRBJ2-7
cdr3_aa: CGQAGGPEQYF

v_call: TRBV2
clone_size: -
j_call: TRBJ1-4
cdr3_aa: CASNGGDTTNEKLFF

v_call: TRBV25-1
clone_size: -
j_call: -
cdr3_aa: CASSWTGGHEQFF

v_call: TRBV13
clone_size: many
j_call: TRBJ2-7
cdr3_aa: CASSLEGHYEQYF

v_call: TRBV5-1
clone_size: -
j_call: TRBJ1-6
cdr3_aa: CASSPEAGAGNSPLHF

v_call: TRBV29-1
clone_size: -
j_call: TRBJ2-3
cdr3_aa: CSVEGLAGEMADTQYF

v_call: TRBV2
clone_size: -
j_call: TRBJ1-2
cdr3_aa: CASIGVLAGHRNYGYTF

v_call: TRBV7-2
clone_size: many
j_call: TRBJ1-5
cdr3_aa: CASTRPGQPQHF

v_call: TRBV7-3
clone_size: -
j_call: TRBJ2-3
cdr3_aa: CASSTSGPSTDTQYF

v_call: TRBV20-1
clone_size: -
j_call: TRBJ1-5
cdr3_aa: CSALVGQQDQPQHF

v_call: TRBV25-1
clone_size: once
j_call: TRBJ1-5
cdr3_aa: CASSEYQGLGQPQHF

v_call: TRBV20-1
clone_size: -
j_call: TRBJ1-1
cdr3_aa: CSVEAEPYRGNTEAFF

v_call: TRBV6-1
clone_size: -
j_call: TRBJ2-4
cdr3_aa: CASEQGADIDTQYF

v_call: TRBV29-1
clone_size: few
j_call: TRBJ1-2
cdr3_aa: CSVERFEDRMNYGYTF

v_call: TRBV5-5
clone_size: many
j_call: TRBJ2-5
cdr3_aa: CASSQTSGRETQYF

v_call: TRBV18
clone_size: -
j_call: TRBJ1-1
cdr3_aa: CATSSGSNTEAFF

v_call: TRBV28
clone_size: few
j_call: TRBJ1-1
cdr3_aa: CASSRGQGTEAFF

v_call: TRBV15
clone_size: medium-sized
j_call: TRBJ2-1
cdr3_aa: CATSKGLVDEQFF

v_call: TRBV13
clone_size: -
j_call: TRBJ2-6
cdr3_aa: CASADSSGANVLTF

v_call: TRBV7-4
clone_size: -
j_call: TRBJ2-1
cdr3_aa: CASSPGLAGDEQFF

v_call: TRBV29-1
clone_size: -
j_call: TRBJ2-6
cdr3_aa: CSVEALDRGDSGANVLTF

v_call: TRBV9
clone_size: -
j_call: TRBJ1-4
cdr3_aa: CASSTEGRPTNEKLFF

v_call: TRBV7-9
clone_size: -
j_call: TRBJ2-7
cdr3_aa: CASSHRDRGTYEQYF

v_call: TRBV2
clone_size: -
j_call: TRBJ1-6
cdr3_aa: CASTQNSPLHF

v_call: TRBV24-1
clone_size: few
j_call: TRBJ2-2
cdr3_aa: CATSEPGQGTGELFF

v_call: TRBV19
clone_size: many
j_call: TRBJ2-7
cdr3_aa: CASSLSRLAGGVRQYF

v_call: TRBV5-1
clone_size: -
j_call: TRBJ2-7
cdr3_aa: CASQREGRREQYF

v_call: TRBV7-8
clone_size: -
j_call: TRBJ1-1
cdr3_aa: CASSFGDTEAFF

v_call: TRBV7-2
clone_size: -
j_call: TRBJ2-7
cdr3_aa: CASSRTSGGSYEQYF